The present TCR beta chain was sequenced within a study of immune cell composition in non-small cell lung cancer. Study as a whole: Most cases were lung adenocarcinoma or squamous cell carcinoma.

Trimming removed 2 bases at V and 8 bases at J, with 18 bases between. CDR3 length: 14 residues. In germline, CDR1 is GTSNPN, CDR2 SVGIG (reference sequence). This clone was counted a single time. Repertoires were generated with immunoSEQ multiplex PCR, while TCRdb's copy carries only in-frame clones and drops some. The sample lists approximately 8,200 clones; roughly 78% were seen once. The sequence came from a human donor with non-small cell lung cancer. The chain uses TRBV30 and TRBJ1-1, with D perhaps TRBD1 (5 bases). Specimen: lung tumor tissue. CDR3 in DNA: TGTGCCTGGAGTAGAGGTTGGCAGGGCAAAGAAGCTTTCTTT. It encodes CAWSRGWQGKEAFF.